This record covers a single T cell receptor (beta chain). Profiled with immunoSEQ multiplex PCR; TCRdb holds only in-frame clones, not every one. The sample has some 210,000 clones, 92% seen once. The junction had 4 bases not matched to a gene; V was cut back by 5 bases and J by 1 base. CDR1 is SGHVS, CDR2 FNYEAQ, per germline. This CDR3 has 16 amino acids. Followed longitudinally, the Seattle patients had been enrolled during active infection. The sample belongs to a study of blood T cell repertoires in COVID-19. For the study at large: PBMCs, B-cell-depleted T cells, or T cells were the source of the cDNA or gDNA that made up the material.

The receptor comes from a man aged 55 to 70 with COVID-19, enrolled during active disease. Sample: peripheral blood. The chain couples TRBV7-6 to TRBJ2-2; 10 positions agree with TRBD2. This CDR3 is CASSPGLAVNTGELFF. Here the CDR3 DNA reads TGTGCCAGCAGCCCAGGACTAGCGGTGAACACCGGGGAGCTGTTTTTT. The whole variable domain, filled in from reference TRBV7-6 and TRBJ2-2, reads GAGVSQSPRYKVTKRGQDVALRCDPISGHVSLYWYRQALGQGPEFLTYFNYEAQQDKSGLPNDRFSAERPEGSISTLTIQRTEQRDSAMYRCASSPGLAVNTGELFFGEGSRLTVL.